The 32 T cell receptor beta chains reported below all come from one sample, sequenced in a study of cytomegalovirus exposure and HLA in healthy donors. 13 Jbeta primers and 60 Vbeta primers were used for the PCR. Measured with immunoSEQ multiplex PCR; TCRdb has only the in-frame clones, and not every one. The profile shows around 200,000 clones, 80% of them singletons. Sequenced input: PBMCs. Receptor source: a boy between 10 and 17 years old in good health and CMV-seronegative.

CDR3 nucleotides: TGTGCCAGCAGCTGGGGGACAGTCTACACCGGGGAGCTGTTTTTT. Its translation: CASSWGTVYTGELFF. The gene calls are TRBV5-6 and TRBJ2-2; 7 bases align to TRBD1. Germline CDR1 is SGHDT and CDR2 is YYEEEE. The length of the CDR3 is 15 residues. J gave up 3 bases and V 3 bases, and 5 bases lay outside the gene matches. Filled out from reference TRBV5-6 and TRBJ2-2, the complete variable domain reads DAGVTQSPTHLIKTRGQQVTLRCSPKSGHDTVSWYQQALGQGPQFIFQYYEEEERQRGNFPDRFSGHQFPNYSSELNVNALLLGDSALYLCASSWGTVYTGELFFGEGSRLTVL.

A few counts support this clone. The rearrangement links TRBV18 to TRBJ2-5; possible D gene TRBD1, 5 bases. Germline V lookup: CDR1 KGHSH, CDR2 LQKENI. The CDR3 is 12 amino acids. With 3 bases removed from V and 5 bases from J, the gap between germline ends came to 7 bases. The CDR3 protein is CASSPKGETQYF. The DNA for the CDR3 is TGTGCCAGCTCACCTAAGGGGGAGACCCAGTACTTC.

The chain recombines TRBV7-8 with TRBJ1-5, with 7 bases matching TRBD1. Unmatched junction bases numbered 7, after V lost 5 bases and J lost 6 bases. There are 14 residues in the CDR3. Germline V CDR1 and CDR2: SGHVS, FQNEAQ. The CDR3 protein is CASSRYRGPQPQHF. CDR3 nucleotides: TGTGCCAGCAGCCGTTACAGGGGACCTCAGCCCCAGCATTTT.

The J gene is TRBJ2-7, the V gene TRBV6-5; 7 bases line up with TRBD2. CDR3 length: 14 amino acids. Germline V gene sequence: CDR1 MNHEY, CDR2 SVGAGI. With 7 bases clipped from V and 5 bases from J, the junction kept 11 bases outside the gene matches. The CDR3 region has the DNA TGTGCCAGCATCCCCGGGGCAGGGAGGGACGAGCAGTACTTC. Protein: CASIPGAGRDEQYF.

This chain uses TRBV5-1 with TRBJ2-6; D is unresolved. This CDR3 has 14 residues. Trimming removed 0 bases at V and 4 bases at J, with 5 bases between. The V gene's germline CDR1 is SGHRS and CDR2 YFSETQ. This CDR3 reads CASSLGPGANVLTF. CDR3 nucleotide sequence: TGCGCCAGCAGCTTGGGGCCCGGGGCCAACGTCCTGACTTTC.

The genes are TRBV5-4 and TRBJ1-2; 7 bases map to TRBD1. In germline, CDR1 is SGHNT, CDR2 YYREEE (reference sequence). Trimming cost V 1 base and J 1 base; bases outside gene matches: 7. The CDR3 length is 16 residues. In DNA form, the CDR3 reads TGTGCCAGCAGCTTGCACCAGAGACAGGGTAACTATGGCTACACCTTC. It codes for CASSLHQRQGNYGYTF. The variable domain in full, with the rest retrieved from reference TRBV5-4 and TRBJ1-2, is ETGVTQSPTHLIKTRGQQVTLRCSSQSGHNTVSWYQQALGQGPQFIFQYYREEENGRGNFPPRFSGLQFPNYSSELNVNALELDDSALYLCASSLHQRQGNYGYTFGSGTRLTVV.

This chain connects TRBV6-6 to TRBJ1-1, with D uncertain. The CDR3 sequence is 12 residues long. The V end was cut by 2 bases, the J end by 8 bases, with 9 bases between. In germline, CDR1 is MNHNY, CDR2 SVGAGI (reference sequence). The CDR3 loop reads CASSYEGREAFF. In DNA form, the CDR3 reads TGTGCCAGCAGTTACGAGGGAAGGGAAGCTTTCTTT.

The chain recombines TRBV6-4 with TRBJ1-4; 7 nucleotides agree with TRBD1. The CDR3 totals 18 residues. J was trimmed by 3 bases and V by 0 bases; bases with no gene match: 10. CDR1 and CDR2 from the germline V gene are MRHNA and SNTAGT. The CDR3: CASSDSTRGMTANEKLFF. CDR3 in DNA: TGTGCCAGCAGTGACTCGACCAGGGGGATGACGGCTAATGAAAAACTGTTTTTT.

The rearrangement joins TRBV6-5 to TRBJ1-2; 8 positions agree with TRBD1. The trim removed 4 bases at V and 4 bases at J, leaving 11 bases unmatched. Germline lookup yields CDR1 MNHEY and CDR2 SVGAGI. This CDR3 has 16 residues. The CDR3 region has the DNA TGTGCCAGCAGTTCAACAGGACAGGGCCGATCCTATGGCTACACCTTC. Its protein product is CASSSTGQGRSYGYTF.

This chain links TRBV7-2 with TRBJ2-1, with a possible D match to TRBD1 (5 bases). Germline V CDR1 and CDR2: SGHTA, FQGNSA. With 3 bases removed from V and 7 bases from J, the gap between germline ends came to 19 bases. There are 16 residues in the CDR3. The CDR3 here is CASSFSSQGVLNEQFF. In nucleotides, the CDR3 is TGTGCCAGCAGCTTCTCGTCCCAGGGCGTGTTGAATGAGCAGTTCTTC.

This rearrangement joins TRBV30 to TRBJ2-5; 11 bases match TRBD2. The CDR3 is made up of 15 amino acids. Germline V CDR1 and CDR2: GTSNPN, SVGIG (reference sequence). V lost 4 bases, J lost 4 bases, and 8 bases stayed unmatched. CDR3 residues: CAWTLSGRARETQYF. In DNA, the CDR3 is TGTGCCTGGACCCTTAGCGGGAGGGCCCGAGAGACCCAGTACTTC.

This clone showed up just once. The chain links TRBV4-2 to TRBJ1-3, with a tentative D call TRBD1 (6 bases). Germline-derived CDR1 and CDR2 are LGHNA and YNFKEQ. The CDR3 covers 17 residues. With 0 bases removed from V and 0 bases from J, the gap between germline ends came to 12 bases. The CDR3 loop reads CASSQDRDTFSGNTIYF. In nucleotides, the CDR3 is TGTGCCAGCAGCCAAGACCGGGACACATTCTCTGGAAACACCATATATTTT.

This clone showed up just a few times. The junction departs from germline at one end; a sequencing error may be responsible. V is TRBV7-7 and J is TRBJ1-3, with no clear D. In germline, CDR1 is SSHAT, CDR2 FNYEAQ (reference sequence). This CDR3 is built from 15 residues. CDR3: CASSQTPGSGNTIYF. CDR3 sequence (DNA): TGTGCTAGCAGCCAGACCCCGGGCTCTGGAAACACCATATATTTT.

The genes are TRBV29-1 and TRBJ2-1, with TRBD1 as a possible D gene (6 bases). The CDR3 is 14 amino acids. V dropped 0 bases and J dropped 8 bases, with 14 bases sitting between them. Germline-derived CDR1 and CDR2 are SQVTM and ANQGSEA. CDR3 amino acids: CSVEDRQGYDEQFF. DNA of the CDR3: TGCAGCGTTGAAGATCGCCAGGGGTACGATGAGCAGTTCTTC.

The count of this clone is one. The chain recombines TRBV9 with TRBJ2-7; TRBD2 aligns across 13 bases. V shed 2 bases and J 5 bases; nucleotides not matched to a gene: 7. Germline CDR1 and CDR2: SGDLS and YYNGEE. CDR3 size: 16 residues. CDR3 sequence (DNA): TGTGCCAGCAGCGTCGCCCCGACTAGCGGGAGGAACGAGCAGTACTTC. Residues: CASSVAPTSGRNEQYF.

This clone has more than one count but fewer than ten. The V gene is TRBV6-5, the J gene TRBJ2-1; maybe TRBD2 (5 bases). This CDR3 has 14 residues. The V gene lost 8 bases and the J gene lost 3 bases, with 14 bases spanning the gap. CDR1 MNHEY and CDR2 SVGAGI come from the germline V gene. The CDR3 sequence: CASGGSSDYNEQFF. The CDR3 DNA follows: TGTGCCAGCGGAGGAAGTAGCGACTACAATGAGCAGTTCTTC.

This clone was detected only once. In DNA, the CDR3 is TGTGCCAGCAGCCGGACGGGAATAGACTATGGCTACACCTTC. This translates into CASSRTGIDYGYTF. The chain carries TRBV7-2 and TRBJ1-2; D remains unclear. V shed 5 bases and J shed 3 bases, with 13 bases lying between them. CDR3 length equals 14 residues. Germline V gene data show CDR1 as SGHTA and CDR2 as FQGNSA.

With respect to this clone: At one boundary the junction diverges from the germline segment, which might be a read error. The chain employs TRBV4-1 and TRBJ2-3, with 8 bases fitting TRBD2. There are 21 residues in the CDR3. The V gene's germline CDR1 is MGHRA and CDR2 YSYEKL. Here the CDR3 reads CASSRTVLSWTSHALTDTQCF. The CDR3 nucleotides read TGCGCCAGCAGTCGTACGGTCCTTAGCTGGACTAGCCACGCATTAACAGATACGCAGTGTTTT.

CDR3: CASSIDPGQVTRSSSNQPQHF. CDR3 sequence (DNA): TGTGCCAGTAGTATAGACCCGGGACAGGTGACCCGGAGTTCGAGCAATCAGCCCCAGCATTTT. This chain uses TRBV19 with TRBJ1-5; TRBD1 agrees at 8 bases. Germline values: CDR1 LNHDA, CDR2 SQIVND (reference sequence). The CDR3 totals 21 residues. Unmatched junction bases numbered 17, after V lost 0 bases and J lost 1 base.

The chain combines TRBV10-3 with TRBJ1-1; D gene ambiguous. This CDR3 has 15 residues. The germline V gene has CDR1 ENHRY and CDR2 SYGVKD. V lost 4 bases to trimming and J lost 2 bases, with 14 bases between them. In DNA, the CDR3 is TGTGCCATCAGTGGATACATCGGGATTAACACTGAAGCTTTCTTT. The encoded protein is CAISGYIGINTEAFF.

The CDR3 is CASEKREGDTDTQYF. The CDR3 coding sequence is TGTGCCAGCGAGAAGCGGGAAGGGGACACAGATACGCAGTATTTT. This sequence joins TRBV11-3 and TRBJ2-3; 7 bases are shared with TRBD2. Losses at the gene ends were 8 bases for V and 2 bases for J; bases not matched to a gene: 10. The CDR3 sequence is 15 residues long. Per the germline V gene, CDR1 is SGHNT and CDR2 is YENEEA.

V gene TRBV10-3 combines with J gene TRBJ2-7; 16 positions agree with TRBD2. CDR1 is ENHRY, CDR2 SYGVKD, per germline. This CDR3 region has 17 residues. V dropped 5 bases and J dropped 5; count of bases not matched to a gene: 9. The CDR3 region is CAISTGTSGRGSDEQYF. CDR3 DNA sequence: TGTGCCATCAGTACCGGGACTAGCGGGAGGGGATCCGACGAGCAGTACTTC.

The chain recombines TRBV18 with TRBJ1-2; D perhaps matches TRBD1 (6 bases). The CDR3 extends over 15 amino acids. The ends were cut back, 5 bases at V and 5 bases at J, with 18 bases in the middle. Germline CDR1 and CDR2: KGHSH and LQKENI. The CDR3 sequence is CASSGAVGGRYGYTF. Written as DNA, the CDR3 is TGTGCCAGCTCAGGAGCCGTCGGGGGGCGTTATGGCTACACCTTC.

The rearrangement joins TRBV7-2 to TRBJ1-2; TRBD1 matches at 8 bases. CDR1 SGHTA and CDR2 FQGNSA come from the germline V gene. Unmatched junction bases numbered 9, after V lost 5 bases and J lost 4 bases. The CDR3 has 15 residues. CDR3: CASSPDRGVFYGYTF. CDR3 bases: TGTGCCAGCAGCCCAGACAGGGGAGTTTTCTATGGCTACACCTTC.

This clone was observed a few times. The chain couples TRBV5-1 to TRBJ1-2, with TRBD1 matching 8 bases. CDR1 is SGHRS and CDR2 is YFSETQ in the germline V gene. J was trimmed by 7 bases and V by 0 bases; bases with no gene match: 8. The CDR3 length is 15 residues. The CDR3 here is CASSLESQGAAGYTF. The CDR3 DNA is TGCGCCAGCAGCTTGGAGTCTCAGGGGGCGGCTGGCTACACCTTC.

V is TRBV30 and J is TRBJ1-3, with D possibly matching TRBD1 (5 bases). The CDR3 covers 13 residues. Trimming stripped 4 bases from V and 5 bases from J, with 12 bases between. Germline CDR1 is GTSNPN and CDR2 is SVGIG (reference sequence). The DNA of the CDR3 is TGTGCCTGGAACATACTGGGGCGAAACACCATATATTTT. Its protein product is CAWNILGRNTIYF. The full variable domain, completed using reference TRBV30 and TRBJ1-3, is SQTIHQWPATLVQPVGSPLSLECTVEGTSNPNLYWYRQAAGRGLQLLFYSVGIGQISSEVPQNLSASRPQDRQFILSSKKLLLSDSGFYLCAWNILGRNTIYFGEGSWLTVV.

This clone has just a few counts. Sequence at one end of the junction differs from germline and may be a read error. The chain employs TRBV7-7 and TRBJ2-1, with 8 bases that match TRBD2. Germline lookup yields CDR1 SSHAT and CDR2 FNYEAQ (reference sequence). This CDR3 region has 15 residues. The CDR3 DNA follows: TGTGCTAGCAGCGTTACTAGCGGCTCCTACAATGAGCAGTTCTTC. This codes for CASSVTSGSYNEQFF.

The gene calls are TRBV7-9 and TRBJ2-3; 9 bases are a match to TRBD1. The CDR3 extends over 14 amino acids. The germline V gene has CDR1 SEHNR and CDR2 FQNEAQ (reference sequence). The ends lost 6 bases at V and 5 bases at J; junction bases unmatched: 6. This CDR3 is CASSFRQGGDTQYF. CDR3 nucleotides: TGTGCCAGCAGTTTCAGACAGGGGGGAGATACGCAGTATTTT.

This clone was seen a few times. This rearrangement joins TRBV5-5 to TRBJ2-7; TRBD1 matches at 8 bases. With 4 bases clipped from V and 4 bases from J, the junction kept 10 bases outside the gene matches. The CDR3 extends over 15 amino acids. Germline V CDR1 and CDR2: SGHKS, YYEKEE (reference sequence). As DNA, the CDR3 is TGTGCCAGCAGCCCGGAAGTGGACAGGGCTTACGAGCAGTACTTC. Translating gives CASSPEVDRAYEQYF. Together with reference TRBV5-5 and TRBJ2-7, the CDR3 gives the full variable domain: DAGVTQSPTHLIKTRGQQVTLRCSPISGHKSVSWYQQVLGQGPQFIFQYYEKEERGRGNFPDRFSARQFPNYSSELNVNALLLGDSALYLCASSPEVDRAYEQYFGPGTRLTVT.

With regard to this clone: This sample includes further DNA sequences coding for the same CDR3. This chain links TRBV6-1 with TRBJ1-5; a weak D match, TRBD1 (5 bases). CDR3 size: 17 residues. V was cut by 1 base and J by 2 bases, with 15 bases left in between. Germline V gives CDR1 MNHNS, CDR2 SASEGT. The DNA for the CDR3 is TGTGCCAGCAGTGAAGAGGGGAAGGGGCCGGGCAATCAGCCCCAGCATTTT. Protein product: CASSEEGKGPGNQPQHF.

This sequence joins TRBV19 and TRBJ2-3, with 9 nucleotides matching TRBD1. Germline CDR1 and CDR2: LNHDA and SQIVND (reference sequence). V shed 5 bases and J 1 base; nucleotides not matched to a gene: 4. The CDR3 has 15 amino acids. The CDR3 region is CASSARDRGTDTQYF. CDR3 in DNA: TGTGCCAGTAGTGCCCGGGACAGGGGCACAGATACGCAGTATTTT. The full variable domain, in which reference TRBV19 and TRBJ2-3 provide the parts outside the CDR3, is DGGITQSPKYLFRKEGQNVTLSCEQNLNHDAMYWYRQDPGQGLRLIYYSQIVNDFQKGDIAEGYSVSREKKESFPLTVTSAQKNPTAFYLCASSARDRGTDTQYFGPGTRLTVL.

The gene calls are TRBV30 and TRBJ1-3; a weak D match, TRBD1 (6 bases). CDR3 length equals 15 residues. The V end was cut by 3 bases, the J end by 4 bases, with 16 bases between. Germline-derived CDR1 and CDR2 are GTSNPN and SVGIG (reference sequence). CDR3 nucleotides: TGTGCCTGGAGCCCCGGGATGGGGGCGGGAAACACCATATATTTT. This translates into CAWSPGMGAGNTIYF.